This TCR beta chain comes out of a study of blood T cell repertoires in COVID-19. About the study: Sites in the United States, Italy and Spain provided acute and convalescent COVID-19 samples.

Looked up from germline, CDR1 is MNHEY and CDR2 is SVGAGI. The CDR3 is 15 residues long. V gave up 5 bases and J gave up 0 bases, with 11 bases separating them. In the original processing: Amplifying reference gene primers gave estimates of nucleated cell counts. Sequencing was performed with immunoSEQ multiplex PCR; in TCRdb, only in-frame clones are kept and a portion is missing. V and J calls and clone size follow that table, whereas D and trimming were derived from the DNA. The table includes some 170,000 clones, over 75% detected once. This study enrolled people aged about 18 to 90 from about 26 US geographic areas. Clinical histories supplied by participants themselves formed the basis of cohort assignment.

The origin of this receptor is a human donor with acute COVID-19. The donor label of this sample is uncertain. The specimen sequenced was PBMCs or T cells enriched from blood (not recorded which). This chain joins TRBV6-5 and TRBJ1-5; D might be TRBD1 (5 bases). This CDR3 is CASSPGGISNQPQHF. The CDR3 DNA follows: TGTGCCAGCAGTCCCGGGGGGATTAGCAATCAGCCCCAGCATTTT.